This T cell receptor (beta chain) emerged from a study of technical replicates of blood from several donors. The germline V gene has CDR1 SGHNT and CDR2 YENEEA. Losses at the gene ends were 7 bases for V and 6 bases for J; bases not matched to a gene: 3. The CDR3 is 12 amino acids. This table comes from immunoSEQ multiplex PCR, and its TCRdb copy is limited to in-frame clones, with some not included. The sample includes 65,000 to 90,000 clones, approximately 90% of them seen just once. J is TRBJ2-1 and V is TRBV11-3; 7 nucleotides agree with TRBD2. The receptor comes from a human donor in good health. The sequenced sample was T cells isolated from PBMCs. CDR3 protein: CASKGGSNEQFF. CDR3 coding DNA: TGTGCCAGCAAGGGCGGGAGCAATGAGCAGTTCTTC.